Here is one T cell receptor (beta chain) with its context. Its antigen is not identified. Germline CDR1 is LGHNA and CDR2 is YNFKEQ. With V trimmed by 4 bases and J by 8 bases, 11 bases remained unmatched. The CDR3 contains 15 residues. These data originate in a study of early T cells in non-severe SARS-CoV-2 infection. Overall study context: Unsorted whole blood bulk RNA was sequenced, with unpaired chains. Broader study findings: Sequences matched to VDJdb favored anti-spike CD8 responses, while private and CD4 specificities were missed.

Individual cDNA molecules were tagged with unique molecular identifiers. TCRdb fed the 5' RACE reads into MiXCR, producing one record per CDR3 protein. The sample has about 48,000 distinct CDR3 sequences, 4.5% to 7% seen once. This TCR was sampled from an adult who was a healthcare worker with PCR-confirmed SARS-CoV-2 infection or an uninfected control (not recorded which). This chain uses TRBV4-2 with TRBJ1-2; TRBD1 matches at 9 bases. The sequenced material came from whole blood. The CDR3 here is CASSLTGGVGNGYTF. CDR3 nucleotides: TGTGCCAGCAGCCTTACAGGGGGCGTTGGTAACGGCTACACCTTC.